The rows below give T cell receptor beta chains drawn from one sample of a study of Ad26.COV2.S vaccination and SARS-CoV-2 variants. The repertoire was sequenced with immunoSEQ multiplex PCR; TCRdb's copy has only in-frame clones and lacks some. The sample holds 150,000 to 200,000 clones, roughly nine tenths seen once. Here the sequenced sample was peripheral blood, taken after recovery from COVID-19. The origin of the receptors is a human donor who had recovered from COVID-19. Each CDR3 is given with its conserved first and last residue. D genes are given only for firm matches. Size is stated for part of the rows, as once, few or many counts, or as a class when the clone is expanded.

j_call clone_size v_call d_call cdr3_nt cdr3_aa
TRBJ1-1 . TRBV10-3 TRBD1 TGTGCCATCGGTGACAGGGGGCAAAGGAACACTGAAGCTTTCTTT CAIGDRGQRNTEAFF
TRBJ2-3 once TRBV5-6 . TGTGCCAGCAGCTTGAGGGGGGATACGCAGTATTTT CASSLRGDTQYF
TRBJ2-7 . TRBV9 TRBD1 TGTGCCAGCAGCGTAGAAGACAGGGGAACCGAGCAGTACTTC CASSVEDRGTEQYF
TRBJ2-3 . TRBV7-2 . TGTGCCAGCAGCTCCCCTACAGATACGCAGTATTTT CASSSPTDTQYF
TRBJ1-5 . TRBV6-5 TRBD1 TGTGCCAGCAGACCGACAGGGGCGCAGCCCCAGCATTTT CASRPTGAQPQHF
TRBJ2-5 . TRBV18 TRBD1 TGTGCCAGCTCAGAGGGGACAGCAAAAGAGACCCAGTACTTC CASSEGTAKETQYF
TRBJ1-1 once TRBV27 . TGTGCCAGCAGTATAGGACAGATTTTGGGGGACACTGAAGCTTTCTTT CASSIGQILGDTEAFF
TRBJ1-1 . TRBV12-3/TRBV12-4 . TGTGCCAGCAGTGGGCGGCCCACTGAAGCTTTCTTT CASSGRPTEAFF
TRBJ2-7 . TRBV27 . TGTGCCAGCAGCCTAACGGAGGAGAGCTCCTACGAGCAGTACTTC CASSLTEESSYEQYF
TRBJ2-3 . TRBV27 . TGTGCCAGCAGTTTCGGTGTCATGATGGATACGCAGTATTTT CASSFGVMMDTQYF
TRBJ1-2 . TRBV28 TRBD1 TGTGCCAGCAGTACTGGACAGGGCGGGCAATATGGCTACACCTTC CASSTGQGGQYGYTF
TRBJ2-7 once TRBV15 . TGTGCCACCAGGATTTCCGGGGCCTACGAGCAGTACTTC CATRISGAYEQYF
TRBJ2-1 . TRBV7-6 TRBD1 TGTGCCAGCAGCCCCGGGGCAGGGGGCGCCTACAATGAGCAGTTCTTC CASSPGAGGAYNEQFF
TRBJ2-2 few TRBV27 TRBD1 TGTGCCAGCAGTTTCTCAAGGGGGCCGACGAACACCGGGGAGCTGTTTTTT CASSFSRGPTNTGELFF
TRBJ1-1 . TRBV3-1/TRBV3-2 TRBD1 TGTGCCAGCAGCCAAGGAGGGACAGCCGGCAAAGCTTTCTTT CASSQGGTAGKAFF
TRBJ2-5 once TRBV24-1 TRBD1 TGTGCCACCAGTGATGCCCCCGGGACAGGGGGCTTAGAGACCCAGTACTTC CATSDAPGTGGLETQYF
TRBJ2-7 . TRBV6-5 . TGTGCCAGCAGTTATACCCAGGGGGGAGAGCAGTACTTC CASSYTQGGEQYF
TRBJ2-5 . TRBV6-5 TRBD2 TGTGCCAGCCGAGAACCGGGACTACAAGAGACCCAGTACTTC CASREPGLQETQYF